Listed here is a single T cell receptor beta chain. This clonotype has a handful of counts. Its binding antigen is unknown. Per-base quality was not reported, and no clone a single base away is much larger than it. The sample originates from a study of T-cell memory formation after mild COVID-19 (dated by TCRdb to the early 2020s). About the full investigation: Most TCR sequence clusters were specific to one of the two donors. Two young, previously healthy adult volunteers, one female and one male, were included in the cohort. In a couple of donors, T-cell clones that expanded and contracted after mild COVID-19 were tracked by sequencing TCRalpha and TCRbeta repertoires over time. Results and caveats for the whole study, not just this receptor: Balanced CD4/CD8 phenotypes were observed for clones contracting from day 15 to 85, whereas a bias towards CD4+ was observed for a second wave of clones expanding from day 15 to 37. Whether the second-wave clones peaking on day 37 were SARS-CoV-2 specific was not confirmed. The study included only a couple of mild cases, and larger cohorts that include severe cases with pre-infection samples were judged to be necessary. Contracting CD4+ clones turned up mainly in the CM and EM memory subsets, whereas EMRA was where CD8+ clones were enriched. The detection of some responding clones in pre-infection memory suggests that pre-existing cross-reactive memory T cells joined the SARS-CoV-2 response.

PBMCs were isolated by Ficoll-Paque density gradient centrifugation. The reads were generated on an Illumina NovaSeq 6000. Using 5'RACE with constant-segment primers, TCRalpha and TCRbeta cDNA libraries were constructed, with sample barcodes and unique molecular identifiers added in the process. Trizol reagent was used to extract RNA from every sample. The libraries were amplified in two PCR steps, and the second step added a second sample barcode and Illumina TruSeq adapters. Sequencing of the libraries was done on an Illumina NovaSeq, producing 2 x 150 bp paired-end reads. Under the source paper's analysis protocol: With migec v1.2.7, reads were demultiplexed and then collapsed into UMI-guided consensus sequences. Using mixcr v2.1.11, UMI consensuses were aligned to TRA and TRB V and J templates and then assembled into clonotypes. A clonotype was counted as expanded or contracted only when both edgeR and NoisET called the clonotype significant, with the noise models trained on biological replicates. For edgeR calls, the thresholds were a false discovery rate-adjusted p below 0.01 and a log2 fold-change of 1. As an exploratory analysis of dynamics, max-normalized trajectories of the 1000 most abundant clonotypes were examined with PCA combined with hierarchical clustering. Separately sequenced CD4+ and CD8+ repertoires were used to assign a CD4 or CD8 phenotype to each responding clone. The public reads were reanalyzed by TCRdb: fastp trimming at Q25, MiXCR alignment, in-frame beta chains only. Every entry covers one CDR3 protein and lists the most common genes and DNA from its rows. The V and J calls and clone size are TCRdb's, not the authors'. This sample holds more than 250,000 distinct CDR3 sequences; around 15% were observed only once. The ten largest clonotypes hold 23% of the sample.

Sequenced material: PBMCs or a T cell subset sorted from them (not recorded which). This receptor was taken from a man in his late teens or twenties who had mild COVID-19 (a few samples of this study predate the infection). The sample titles of this study are shuffled in the database, so cell type and time point are left out; the donor was told from shared clones.

The CDR3 protein sequence reads: CASSRPGTKNNEQFF. At the DNA level, the sequence is TGTGCCAGCAGCCGACCCGGGACAAAGAACAATGAGCAGTTCTTC. This chain is built from TRBV3-1 and TRBJ2-1; the D gene is perhaps TRBD1, on 6 matching bases. V loses 4 bases of germline sequence and J loses 5 bases, and the interval between the two ends is 15 bases. Via the germline V gene (reference sequence), CDR1 is LGHDT and CDR2 YNNKEL. The CDR3 measures 15 amino acids from cysteine to phenylalanine. Only the CDR3 DNA is retained, 45 bases long and in frame from the first base.